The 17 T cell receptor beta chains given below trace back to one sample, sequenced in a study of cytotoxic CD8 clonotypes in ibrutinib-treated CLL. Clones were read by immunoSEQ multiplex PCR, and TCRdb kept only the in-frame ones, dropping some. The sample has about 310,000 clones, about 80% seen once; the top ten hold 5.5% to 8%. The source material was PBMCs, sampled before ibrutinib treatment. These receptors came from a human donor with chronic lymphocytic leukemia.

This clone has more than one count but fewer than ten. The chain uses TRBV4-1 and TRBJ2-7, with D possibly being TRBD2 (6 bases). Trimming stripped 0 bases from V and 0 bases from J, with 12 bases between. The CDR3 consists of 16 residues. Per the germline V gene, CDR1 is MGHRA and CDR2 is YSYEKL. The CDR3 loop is CASSQDRASASYEQYF. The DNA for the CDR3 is TGCGCCAGCAGCCAAGATCGGGCTAGCGCCTCCTACGAGCAGTACTTC.

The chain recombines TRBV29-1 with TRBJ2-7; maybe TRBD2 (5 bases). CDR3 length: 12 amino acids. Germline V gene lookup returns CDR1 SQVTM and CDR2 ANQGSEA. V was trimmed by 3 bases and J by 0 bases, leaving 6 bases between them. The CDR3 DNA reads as TGCAGCGTTGAGAGGGACTCCTACGAGCAGTACTTC. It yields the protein CSVERDSYEQYF.

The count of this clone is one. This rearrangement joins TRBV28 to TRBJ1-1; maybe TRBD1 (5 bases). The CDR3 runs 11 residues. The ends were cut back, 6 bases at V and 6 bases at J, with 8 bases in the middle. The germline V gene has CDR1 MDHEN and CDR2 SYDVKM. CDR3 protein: CASRGAAEAFF. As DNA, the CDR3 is TGTGCCAGCAGAGGGGCCGCTGAAGCTTTCTTT.

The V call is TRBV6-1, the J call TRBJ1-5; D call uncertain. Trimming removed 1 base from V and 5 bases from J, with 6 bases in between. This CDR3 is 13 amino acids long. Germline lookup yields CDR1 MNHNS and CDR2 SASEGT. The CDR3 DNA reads TGTGCCAGCAGTGAAGGGAAGGATCAGCCCCAGCATTTT. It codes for CASSEGKDQPQHF.

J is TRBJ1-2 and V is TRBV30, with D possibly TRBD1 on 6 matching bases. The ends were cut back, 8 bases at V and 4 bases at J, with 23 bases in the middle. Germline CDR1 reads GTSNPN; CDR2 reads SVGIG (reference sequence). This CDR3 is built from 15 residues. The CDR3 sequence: CAANRVLVLSYGYTF. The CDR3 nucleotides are TGTGCCGCAAACAGGGTTCTTGTATTGAGCTATGGCTACACCTTC.

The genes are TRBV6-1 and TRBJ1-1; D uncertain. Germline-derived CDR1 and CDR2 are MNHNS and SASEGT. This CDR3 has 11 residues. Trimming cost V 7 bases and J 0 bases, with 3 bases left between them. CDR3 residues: CASIVNTEAFF. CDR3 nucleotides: TGTGCCAGCATAGTGAACACTGAAGCTTTCTTT.

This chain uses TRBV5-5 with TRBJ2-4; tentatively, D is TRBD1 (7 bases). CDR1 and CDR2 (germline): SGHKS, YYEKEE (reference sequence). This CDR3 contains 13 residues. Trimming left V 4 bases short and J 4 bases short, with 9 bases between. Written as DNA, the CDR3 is TGTGCCAGCAGCGCGGGACAGAAAAACATTCAGTACTTC. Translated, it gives CASSAGQKNIQYF. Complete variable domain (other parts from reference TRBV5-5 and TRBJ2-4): DAGVTQSPTHLIKTRGQQVTLRCSPISGHKSVSWYQQVLGQGPQFIFQYYEKEERGRGNFPDRFSARQFPNYSSELNVNALLLGDSALYLCASSAGQKNIQYFGAGTRLSVL.

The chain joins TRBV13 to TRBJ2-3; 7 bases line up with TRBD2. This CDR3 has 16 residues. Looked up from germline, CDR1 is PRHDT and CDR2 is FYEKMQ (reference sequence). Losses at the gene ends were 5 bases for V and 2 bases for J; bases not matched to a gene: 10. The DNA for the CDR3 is TGTGCCAGCAGCGTTGACGGACTAGACGACACAGATACGCAGTATTTT. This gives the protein CASSVDGLDDTDTQYF.

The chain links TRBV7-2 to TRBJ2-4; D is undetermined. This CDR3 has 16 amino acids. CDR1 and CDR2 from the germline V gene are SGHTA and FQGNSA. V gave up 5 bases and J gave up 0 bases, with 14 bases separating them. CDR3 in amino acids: CASSPQAGLAKNIQYF. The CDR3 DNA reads TGTGCCAGCAGCCCCCAGGCCGGGCTAGCCAAAAACATTCAGTACTTC. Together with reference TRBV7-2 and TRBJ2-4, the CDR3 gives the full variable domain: GAGVSQSPSNKVTEKGKDVELRCDPISGHTALYWYRQSLGQGLEFLIYFQGNSAPDKSGLPSDRFSAERTGGSVSTLTIQRTQQEDSAVYLCASSPQAGLAKNIQYFGAGTRLSVL.

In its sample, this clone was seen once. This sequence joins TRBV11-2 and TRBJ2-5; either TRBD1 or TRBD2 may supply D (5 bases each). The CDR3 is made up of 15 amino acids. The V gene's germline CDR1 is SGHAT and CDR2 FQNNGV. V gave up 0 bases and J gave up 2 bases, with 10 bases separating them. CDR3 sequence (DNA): TGTGCCAGCAGCTTAGATCCGGGGCATCAAGAGACCCAGTACTTC. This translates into CASSLDPGHQETQYF.

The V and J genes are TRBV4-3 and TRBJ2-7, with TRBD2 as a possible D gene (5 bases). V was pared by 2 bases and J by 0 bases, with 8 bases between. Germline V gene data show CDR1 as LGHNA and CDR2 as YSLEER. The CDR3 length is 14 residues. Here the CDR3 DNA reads TGCGCCAGCAGCCAAAGGGAGAGCTCCTACGAGCAGTACTTC. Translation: CASSQRESSYEQYF.

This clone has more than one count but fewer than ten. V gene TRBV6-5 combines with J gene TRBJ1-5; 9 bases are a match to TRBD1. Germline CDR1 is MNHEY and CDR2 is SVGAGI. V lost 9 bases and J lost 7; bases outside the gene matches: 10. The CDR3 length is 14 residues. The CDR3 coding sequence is TGTGCCAGTACACAGGGGGCTGGTAGGCAGCCCCAGCATTTT. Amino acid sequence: CASTQGAGRQPQHF.

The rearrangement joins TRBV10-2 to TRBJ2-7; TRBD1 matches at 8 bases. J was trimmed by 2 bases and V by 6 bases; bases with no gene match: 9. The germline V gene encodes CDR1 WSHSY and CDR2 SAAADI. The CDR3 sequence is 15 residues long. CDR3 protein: CASRPMDRDTYEQYF. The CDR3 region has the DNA TGCGCCAGCAGACCGATGGACAGGGACACCTACGAGCAGTACTTC.

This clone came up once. For the CDR3, the DNA is TGTGCCAGCGGCCCATATGGGAGCGGCACAGATACGCAGTATTTT. This encodes CASGPYGSGTDTQYF. The chain is built from TRBV27 and TRBJ2-3; the D gene is possibly TRBD2 (5 bases). CDR1 MNHEY and CDR2 SMNVEV come from the germline V gene (reference sequence). The ends were cut back, 8 bases at V and 1 base at J, with 16 bases in the middle. CDR3 length: 15 residues.

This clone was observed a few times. The CDR3 here is CASNPRETYEQYF. For the CDR3, the DNA is TGTGCCAGCAACCCTCGGGAGACCTACGAGCAGTACTTC. The chain recombines TRBV7-9 with TRBJ2-7; D may be TRBD2 (6 bases). Between the trimmed V and J ends, which lost 7 bases and 2 bases, there was a span of 12 bases. Per germline, CDR1 SEHNR and CDR2 FQNEAQ (reference sequence). The CDR3 is 13 residues long. The complete variable domain, with remaining parts taken from reference TRBV7-9 and TRBJ2-7, reads DTGVSQNPRHKITKRGQNVTFRCDPISEHNRLYWYRQTLGQGPEFLTYFQNEAQLEKSRLLSDRFSAERPKGSFSTLEIQRTEQGDSAMYLCASNPRETYEQYFGPGTRLTVT.

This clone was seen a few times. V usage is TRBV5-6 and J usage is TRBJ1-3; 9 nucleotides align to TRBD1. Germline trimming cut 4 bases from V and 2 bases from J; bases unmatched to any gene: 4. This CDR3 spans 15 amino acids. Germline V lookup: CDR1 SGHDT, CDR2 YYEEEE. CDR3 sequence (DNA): TGTGCCAGCAGCCCCACAGGGGGCACTGGAAACACCATATATTTT. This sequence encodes CASSPTGGTGNTIYF.

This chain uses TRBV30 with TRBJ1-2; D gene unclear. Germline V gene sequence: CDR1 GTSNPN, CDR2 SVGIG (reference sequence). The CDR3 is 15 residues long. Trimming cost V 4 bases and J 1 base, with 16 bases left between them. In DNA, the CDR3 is TGTGCCTGGACCCAGTCCGGGAGTATTAACTATGGCTACACCTTC. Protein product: CAWTQSGSINYGYTF.